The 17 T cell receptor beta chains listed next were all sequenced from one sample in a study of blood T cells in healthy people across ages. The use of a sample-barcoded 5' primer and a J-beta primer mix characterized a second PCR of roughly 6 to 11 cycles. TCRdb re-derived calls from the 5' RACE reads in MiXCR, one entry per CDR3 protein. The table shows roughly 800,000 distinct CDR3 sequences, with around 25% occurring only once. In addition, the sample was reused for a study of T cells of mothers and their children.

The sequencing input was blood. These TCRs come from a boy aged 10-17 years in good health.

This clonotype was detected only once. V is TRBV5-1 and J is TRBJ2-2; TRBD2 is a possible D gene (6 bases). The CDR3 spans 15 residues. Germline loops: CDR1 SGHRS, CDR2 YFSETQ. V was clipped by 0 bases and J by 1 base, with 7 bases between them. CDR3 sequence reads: CASSLAGENTGELFF. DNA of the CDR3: TGCGCCAGCAGCTTGGCGGGGGAGAACACCGGGGAGCTGTTTTTT.

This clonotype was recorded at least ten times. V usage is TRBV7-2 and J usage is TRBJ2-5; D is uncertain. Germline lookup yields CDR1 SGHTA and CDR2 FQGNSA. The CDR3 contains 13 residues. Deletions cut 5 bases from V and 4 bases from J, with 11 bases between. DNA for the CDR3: TGTGCCAGCAGCCGCGACCTGGGAGAGACCCAGTACTTC. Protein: CASSRDLGETQYF.

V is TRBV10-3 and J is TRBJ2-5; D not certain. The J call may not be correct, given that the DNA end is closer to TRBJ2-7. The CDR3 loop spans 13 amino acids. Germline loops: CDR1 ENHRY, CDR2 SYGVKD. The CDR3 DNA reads TGTGCCATCAGTGAGTCGCCGGCCTACGAGCAGTACTTC. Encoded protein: CAISESPAYEQYF.

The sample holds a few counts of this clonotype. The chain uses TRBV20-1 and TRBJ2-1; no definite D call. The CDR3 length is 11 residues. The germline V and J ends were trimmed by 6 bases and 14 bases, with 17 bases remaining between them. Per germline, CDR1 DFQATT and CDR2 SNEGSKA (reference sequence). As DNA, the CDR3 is TGCAGTGCCGCGTCGGCTGGGTTTAAGTTCTTC. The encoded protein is CSAASAGFKFF.

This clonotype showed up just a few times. CDR3 DNA: TGTGCCAGCAGCGGTGGACTAGTCTACGAGCAGTACTTC. It yields the protein CASSGGLVYEQYF. The chain employs TRBV7-9 and TRBJ2-7; 7 nucleotides line up with TRBD2. Germline V gene lookup returns CDR1 SEHNR and CDR2 FQNEAQ (reference sequence). The V and J ends lost 5 bases and 3 bases, in that order; junction bases with no gene match: 4. This CDR3 has 13 amino acids.

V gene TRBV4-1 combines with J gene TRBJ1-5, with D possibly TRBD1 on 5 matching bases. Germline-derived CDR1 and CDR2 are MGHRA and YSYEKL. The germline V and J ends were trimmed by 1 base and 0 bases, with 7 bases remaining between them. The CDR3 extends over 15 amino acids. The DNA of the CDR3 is TGCGCCAGCAGCCAAGGGGGGTTTAGCAATCAGCCCCAGCATTTT. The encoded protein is CASSQGGFSNQPQHF.

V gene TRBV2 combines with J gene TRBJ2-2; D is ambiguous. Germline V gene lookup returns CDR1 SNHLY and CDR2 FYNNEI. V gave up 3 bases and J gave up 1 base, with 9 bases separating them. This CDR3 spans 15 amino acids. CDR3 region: CASSEREQNTGELFF. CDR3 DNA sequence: TGTGCCAGCAGTGAGCGAGAGCAGAACACCGGGGAGCTGTTTTTT.

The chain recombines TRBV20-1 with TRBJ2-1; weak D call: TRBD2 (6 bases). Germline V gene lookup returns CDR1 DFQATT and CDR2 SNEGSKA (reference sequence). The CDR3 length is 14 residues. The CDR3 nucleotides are TGCAGGGCGCACCGGGACTCTAACTACAATGAGCAGTTCTTC. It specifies CRAHRDSNYNEQFF.

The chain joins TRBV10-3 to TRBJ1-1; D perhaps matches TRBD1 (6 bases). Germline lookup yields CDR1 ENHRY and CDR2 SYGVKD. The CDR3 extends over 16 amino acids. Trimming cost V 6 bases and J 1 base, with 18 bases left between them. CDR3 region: CAISHGQPEENTEAFF. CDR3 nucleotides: TGTGCCATCAGCCATGGACAGCCAGAAGAGAACACTGAAGCTTTCTTT.

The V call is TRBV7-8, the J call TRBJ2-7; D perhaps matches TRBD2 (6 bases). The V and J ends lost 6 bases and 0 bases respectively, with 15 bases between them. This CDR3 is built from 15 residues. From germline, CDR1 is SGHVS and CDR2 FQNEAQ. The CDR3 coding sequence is TGTGCCAGCAGTCTCTCGGTCGGGAGCTCCTACGAGCAGTACTTC. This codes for CASSLSVGSSYEQYF.

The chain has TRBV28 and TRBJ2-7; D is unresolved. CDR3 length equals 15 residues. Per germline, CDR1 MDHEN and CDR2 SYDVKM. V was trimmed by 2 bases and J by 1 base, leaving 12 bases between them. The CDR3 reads CASSLVQLGSYEQYF. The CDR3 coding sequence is TGTGCCAGCAGTTTAGTGCAGTTGGGATCCTACGAGCAGTACTTC.

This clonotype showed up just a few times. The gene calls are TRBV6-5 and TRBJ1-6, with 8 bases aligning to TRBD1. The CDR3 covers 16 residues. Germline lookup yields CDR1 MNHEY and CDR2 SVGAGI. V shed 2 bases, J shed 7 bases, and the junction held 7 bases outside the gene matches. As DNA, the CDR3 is TGTGCCAGCAGTTACGAAGGGACAGGTCGGAATTCACCCCTCCACTTT. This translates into CASSYEGTGRNSPLHF.

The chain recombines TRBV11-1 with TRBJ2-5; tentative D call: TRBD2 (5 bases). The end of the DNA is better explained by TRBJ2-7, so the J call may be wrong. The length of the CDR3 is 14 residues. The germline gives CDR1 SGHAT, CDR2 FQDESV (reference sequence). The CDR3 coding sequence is TGTGCCAGCAGCTTACAAGGACCTGGAGGCGAGCAGTACTTC. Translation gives CASSLQGPGGEQYF.

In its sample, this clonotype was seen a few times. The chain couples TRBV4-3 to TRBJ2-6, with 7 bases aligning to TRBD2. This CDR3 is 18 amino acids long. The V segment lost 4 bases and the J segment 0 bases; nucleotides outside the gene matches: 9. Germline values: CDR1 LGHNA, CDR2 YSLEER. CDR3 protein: CASSLGRGTLSGANVLTF. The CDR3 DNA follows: TGCGCCAGCAGCCTGGGGAGGGGTACCCTCTCTGGGGCCAACGTCCTGACTTTC.

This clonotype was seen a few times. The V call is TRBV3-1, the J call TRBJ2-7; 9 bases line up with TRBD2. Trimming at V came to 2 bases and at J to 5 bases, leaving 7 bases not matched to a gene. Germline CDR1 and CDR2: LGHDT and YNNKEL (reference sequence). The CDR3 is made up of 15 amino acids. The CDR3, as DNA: TGTGCCAGCAGCCAACTAGCGGGGAACAGGAACGAGCAGTACTTC. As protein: CASSQLAGNRNEQYF.

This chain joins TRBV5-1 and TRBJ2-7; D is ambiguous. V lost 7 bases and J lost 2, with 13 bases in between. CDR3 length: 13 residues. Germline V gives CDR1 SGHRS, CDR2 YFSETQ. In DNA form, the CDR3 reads TGCGCCAGCGCGGCCTTCCCCGCCTACGAGCAGTACTTC. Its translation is CASAAFPAYEQYF.

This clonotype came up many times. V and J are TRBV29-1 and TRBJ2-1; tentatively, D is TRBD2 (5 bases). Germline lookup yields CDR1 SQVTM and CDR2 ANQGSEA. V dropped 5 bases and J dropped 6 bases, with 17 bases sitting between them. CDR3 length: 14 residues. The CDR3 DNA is TGCAGCGTTCAGCGGTCCTCAGTTGGCAATGAGCAGTTCTTC. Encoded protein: CSVQRSSVGNEQFF.